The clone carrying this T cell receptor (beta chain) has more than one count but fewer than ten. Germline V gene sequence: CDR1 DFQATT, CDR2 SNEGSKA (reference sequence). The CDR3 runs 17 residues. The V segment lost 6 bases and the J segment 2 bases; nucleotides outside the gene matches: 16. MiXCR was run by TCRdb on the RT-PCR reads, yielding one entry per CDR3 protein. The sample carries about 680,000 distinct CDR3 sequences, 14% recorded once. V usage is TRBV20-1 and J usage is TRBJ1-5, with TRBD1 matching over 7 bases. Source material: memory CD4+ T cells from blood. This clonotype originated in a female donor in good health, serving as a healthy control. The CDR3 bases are TGCAGTGCCACCCGACGGGAGGGGGCGAACGGCAATCAGCCCCAGCATTTT. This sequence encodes CSATRREGANGNQPQHF.